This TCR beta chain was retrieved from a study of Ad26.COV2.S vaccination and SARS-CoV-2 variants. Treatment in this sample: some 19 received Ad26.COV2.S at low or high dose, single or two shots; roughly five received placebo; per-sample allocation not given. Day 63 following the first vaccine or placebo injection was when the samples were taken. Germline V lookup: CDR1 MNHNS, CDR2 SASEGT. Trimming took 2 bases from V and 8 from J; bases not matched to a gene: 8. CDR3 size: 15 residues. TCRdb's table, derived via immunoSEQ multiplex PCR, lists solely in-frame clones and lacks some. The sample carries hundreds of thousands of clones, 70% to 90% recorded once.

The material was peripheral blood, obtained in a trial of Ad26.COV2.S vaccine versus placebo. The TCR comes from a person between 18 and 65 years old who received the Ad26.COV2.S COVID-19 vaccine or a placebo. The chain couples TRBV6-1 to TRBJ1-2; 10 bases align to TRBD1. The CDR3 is CASSETRDRGGGYTF. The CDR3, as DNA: TGTGCCAGCAGTGAAACCCGGGACAGGGGTGGCGGCTACACCTTC.